Presented here are 25 T cell receptor beta chains from one specimen sequenced in a study of shared clonotypes between healthy human individuals. Naive CD8 cells lacked CD45RO and underwent positive selection for CCR7, leaving out terminally differentiated effector memory CD45RA+ cells. Clones were sequenced by immunoSEQ multiplex PCR, and TCRdb holds only the in-frame ones, with some missing. The data hold about 2.1 million clones, with 93% observed a single time. The sample was naive CD8+ T cells from PBMCs. The receptor set was obtained from a man aged 18-30 years in good health. Some clones in this sample may be carry-over from other donors' samples.

Here the CDR3 reads CASSFTVFQETQYF. The CDR3 region has the DNA TGTGCCAGCAGCTTCACGGTTTTCCAAGAGACCCAGTACTTC. The gene calls are TRBV7-9 and TRBJ2-5, with no clear D. This CDR3 is 14 amino acids long. The V gene lost 3 bases and the J gene lost 1 base, with 9 bases spanning the gap. The V gene's germline CDR1 is SEHNR and CDR2 FQNEAQ (reference sequence).

This chain uses TRBV7-9 with TRBJ2-1, with 9 bases matching TRBD2. The CDR3 loop spans 15 amino acids. Trimming removed 5 bases from V and 4 bases from J; junction bases left unmatched: 6. Germline V gene lookup returns CDR1 SEHNR and CDR2 FQNEAQ (reference sequence). The CDR3 region is CASSPLAGRYNEQFF. CDR3 coding DNA: TGTGCCAGCAGCCCGCTAGCGGGGAGGTACAATGAGCAGTTCTTC.

The rearrangement uses TRBV19 and TRBJ1-5; a possible D gene is TRBD1 (5 bases). This CDR3 region has 14 residues. The germline V and J ends were trimmed by 4 bases and 3 bases, with 10 bases remaining between them. Germline loops: CDR1 LNHDA, CDR2 SQIVND (reference sequence). In DNA form, the CDR3 reads TGTGCCAGTAGTACAGGGACTTTCAATCAGCCCCAGCATTTT. Residues: CASSTGTFNQPQHF.

This clone was recorded a few times. The chain is built from TRBV7-9 and TRBJ1-5; D uncertain. Trimming took off 6 bases at V and 3 bases at J, with 12 bases between the two ends. The germline CDR1 and CDR2 sequences are SEHNR and FQNEAQ (reference sequence). The CDR3 spans 14 residues. The CDR3 coding sequence is TGTGCCAGCAGTCCTAAAGGCATCAATCAGCCCCAGCATTTT. Its translation: CASSPKGINQPQHF.

This sequence joins TRBV13 and TRBJ2-1; no definite D call. The germline V and J ends were trimmed by 6 bases and 8 bases, with 14 bases remaining between them. CDR1 is PRHDT, CDR2 FYEKMQ, per germline (reference sequence). This CDR3 has 13 residues. This CDR3 is CASRNMVADEQFF. The DNA of the CDR3 is TGTGCCAGCAGGAACATGGTTGCGGATGAGCAGTTCTTC.

Concerning this clone: Other DNA sequences in this sample translate to the same CDR3. The V and J genes are TRBV7-9 and TRBJ2-7; maybe TRBD1 (6 bases). Germline-derived CDR1 and CDR2 are SEHNR and FQNEAQ (reference sequence). With 1 base removed from V and 2 bases from J, the gap between germline ends came to 9 bases. The CDR3 contains 14 residues. CDR3 amino acids: CASSLVGQAYEQYF. CDR3 DNA sequence: TGTGCCAGCAGCTTAGTGGGACAAGCCTACGAGCAGTACTTC.

This sequence joins TRBV11-2 and TRBJ2-3, with D tentatively TRBD1 (5 bases). V lost 2 bases to trimming and J lost 0 bases, with 9 bases between them. Germline assignment: CDR1 SGHAT and CDR2 FQNNGV. CDR3 size: 15 residues. CDR3 in amino acids: CASSLTAGSTDTQYF. Written as DNA, the CDR3 is TGTGCCAGCAGCTTAACGGCAGGGAGCACAGATACGCAGTATTTT.

This chain uses TRBV2 with TRBJ1-5, with D unresolved. The CDR3 covers 18 residues. Germline V gene sequence: CDR1 SNHLY, CDR2 FYNNEI. V gave up 5 bases and J gave up 0 bases, with 20 bases separating them. The CDR3 here is CASSLGPGGPDSNQPQHF. CDR3 coding DNA: TGTGCCAGCAGTCTGGGCCCGGGTGGGCCCGATAGCAATCAGCCCCAGCATTTT.

The chain uses TRBV6-1 and TRBJ2-7; TRBD2 aligns across 7 bases. This CDR3 region has 17 residues. Trimming cost V 1 base and J 6 bases; bases outside gene matches: 15. The germline CDR1 and CDR2 sequences are MNHNS and SASEGT. The CDR3 here is CASSEVGLVLSLLEQYF. The CDR3 DNA is TGTGCCAGCAGTGAAGTAGGACTAGTGCTCTCCCTCCTCGAGCAGTACTTC.

This chain connects TRBV27 to TRBJ1-5, with TRBD1 as a possible D gene (6 bases). CDR1 and CDR2 from the germline V gene are MNHEY and SMNVEV (reference sequence). The CDR3 contains 15 residues. Trimming left V 5 bases short and J 4 bases short, with 15 bases between. The CDR3 DNA sequence: TGTGCCAGCAGTCCCTATTTGGGACATAATCAGCCCCAGCATTTT. This gives the protein CASSPYLGHNQPQHF.

The chain couples TRBV10-3 to TRBJ2-2; 8 nucleotides align to TRBD2. The CDR3 has 19 amino acids. CDR1 and CDR2 (germline): ENHRY, SYGVKD. V was clipped by 4 bases and J by 4 bases; unmatched bases: 17. Written as DNA, the CDR3 is TGTGCCATCAGTGCATTTGAGGCCACTAGCGGCGGCGGCACCGGGGAGCTGTTTTTT. It encodes CAISAFEATSGGGTGELFF.

The chain carries TRBV5-4 and TRBJ2-7, with 8 bases that match TRBD2. CDR3 size: 15 residues. The V and J ends lost 4 bases and 0 bases, in that order; junction bases with no gene match: 6. Germline V gene lookup returns CDR1 SGHNT and CDR2 YYREEE (reference sequence). The CDR3 region has the DNA TGTGCCAGCAGCATAGGCCTAGCGGGCTCCTACGAGCAGTACTTC. It translates to CASSIGLAGSYEQYF.

The CDR3, as DNA: TGCGCCAGCAGCCAAGATCCGGGGAGGGATCAGCCCCAGCATTTT. It yields the protein CASSQDPGRDQPQHF. The chain employs TRBV4-1 and TRBJ1-5; D uncertain. This CDR3 region has 15 residues. Germline CDR1 and CDR2: MGHRA and YSYEKL. V was cut by 0 bases and J by 5 bases, with 11 bases left in between.

The J gene is TRBJ2-7, the V gene TRBV29-1; 9 bases are a match to TRBD1. Germline trimming cut 6 bases from V and 3 bases from J; bases unmatched to any gene: 9. Germline V CDR1 and CDR2: SQVTM, ANQGSEA. The CDR3 has 14 residues. DNA of the CDR3: TGCAGCGTCGGCACCGGGACAGGGATCTACGAGCAGTACTTC. Translating it yields CSVGTGTGIYEQYF.

The chain has TRBV19 and TRBJ1-3; D might be TRBD1 (5 bases). V dropped 5 bases and J dropped 2 bases, with 13 bases sitting between them. CDR3 length equals 15 residues. Germline assignment: CDR1 LNHDA and CDR2 SQIVND (reference sequence). The CDR3 reads CASSPGTSPGNTIYF. DNA of the CDR3: TGTGCCAGTAGTCCCGGGACTTCTCCTGGAAACACCATATATTTT.

This chain uses TRBV7-2 with TRBJ2-7, with TRBD2 identical over 12 bases. Germline V gives CDR1 SGHTA, CDR2 FQGNSA. This CDR3 has 19 amino acids. V was pared by 1 base and J by 5 bases, with 15 bases of the junction left unmatched. CDR3 amino acids: CASSLGLLAGGPREDEQYF. The CDR3 DNA is TGTGCCAGCAGCTTAGGTCTTCTAGCGGGAGGGCCTCGGGAGGACGAGCAGTACTTC.

Concerning this clone itself: This sample also contains other DNA sequences that code for the same CDR3. The V gene is TRBV4-2, the J gene TRBJ2-7, with 9 bases fitting TRBD1. With 4 bases clipped from V and 2 bases from J, the junction kept 3 bases outside the gene matches. Germline lookup yields CDR1 LGHNA and CDR2 YNFKEQ. This CDR3 region has 14 residues. CDR3 DNA: TGTGCCAGCAGCCCAAACAGGGGGCCCTACGAGCAGTACTTC. Its translation is CASSPNRGPYEQYF.

J is TRBJ2-3 and V is TRBV25-1; no firm D call. Germline CDR1 is MGHDK and CDR2 is SYGVNS. This CDR3 region has 12 residues. V shed 5 bases and J shed 4 bases, with 7 bases lying between them. The CDR3 DNA reads TGTGCCAGCAGTCCAGGAGCAGATACGCAGTATTTT. Translated, it gives CASSPGADTQYF.

The J gene is TRBJ2-3, the V gene TRBV7-9; no firm D call. The CDR3 covers 14 residues. The germline V gene has CDR1 SEHNR and CDR2 FQNEAQ (reference sequence). V gave up 7 bases and J gave up 4 bases, with 15 bases separating them. CDR3 amino acids: CASTPPSRADTQYF. The CDR3 DNA reads TGTGCCAGCACACCCCCCTCCCGGGCAGATACGCAGTATTTT. Full variable domain (remainder filled in from reference TRBV7-9 and TRBJ2-3): DTGVSQNPRHKITKRGQNVTFRCDPISEHNRLYWYRQTLGQGPEFLTYFQNEAQLEKSRLLSDRFSAERPKGSFSTLEIQRTEQGDSAMYLCASTPPSRADTQYFGPGTRLTVL.

The chain recombines TRBV7-8 with TRBJ2-5; no reliable D call. The CDR3 loop spans 14 amino acids. V was pared by 4 bases and J by 1 base, with 10 bases between. Germline CDR1 and CDR2: SGHVS and FQNEAQ. CDR3 in DNA: TGTGCCAGCAGCTCAAGGGAATCCCAAGAGACCCAGTACTTC. Translated, it gives CASSSRESQETQYF.

This rearrangement joins TRBV4-1 to TRBJ2-5, with unresolved D. V gave up 4 bases and J gave up 5 bases, with 11 bases separating them. CDR3 length: 13 residues. Germline assignment: CDR1 MGHRA and CDR2 YSYEKL. The CDR3 DNA sequence: TGCGCCAGCAGCCCCTACCAAGGGGAGACCCAGTACTTC. Amino acids: CASSPYQGETQYF.

Note on this clone: The same CDR3 can be traced to other DNA sequences in this sample. This rearrangement joins TRBV9 to TRBJ1-1; no firm D call. This CDR3 is built from 13 residues. The germline gives CDR1 SGDLS, CDR2 YYNGEE. The germline V and J ends were trimmed by 2 bases and 1 base, with 6 bases remaining between them. CDR3 in DNA: TGTGCCAGCAGCGTGGTAGCGAACACTGAAGCTTTCTTT. As protein: CASSVVANTEAFF.

This rearrangement joins TRBV21-1 to TRBJ1-2. TRBV21-1 is a known pseudogene. This CDR3 contains 17 residues. CDR3 nucleotide sequence: TGTGCCAGCAGCAAGCCGACACTTCGTGGGTCCGGGTATGGCTACACCTTC. Protein: CASSKPTLRGSGYGYTF.

The chain has TRBV9 and TRBJ1-1; D call uncertain. The V gene lost 4 bases and the J gene lost 2 bases, with 18 bases spanning the gap. CDR3 length equals 16 residues. CDR1 is SGDLS and CDR2 is YYNGEE in the germline V gene. The CDR3 region is CASSPRAPGLNTEAFF. The CDR3, as DNA: TGTGCCAGCAGCCCCCGGGCCCCCGGACTTAACACTGAAGCTTTCTTT.

The chain recombines TRBV27 with TRBJ2-2; the match to TRBD2 covers 7 bases. The germline V gene has CDR1 MNHEY and CDR2 SMNVEV (reference sequence). This CDR3 spans 17 amino acids. The V gene end was trimmed by 6 bases and the J gene end by 4 bases; junction bases not matched to a gene: 14. Written as DNA, the CDR3 is TGTGCCAGCAGCAACCGTCCGGGCGGGAGAATCACCGGGGAGCTGTTTTTT. Its translation: CASSNRPGGRITGELFF.